The 29 T cell receptor beta chains below all came from one sample that was sequenced in a study of cytomegalovirus exposure and HLA in healthy donors. 13 Jbeta primers and 60 Vbeta primers were used for the PCR. This table comes from immunoSEQ multiplex PCR, and its TCRdb copy is limited to in-frame clones, with some not included. The sample has over 150,000 clones, around 72% seen once; the top ten hold 2.5% to 3.5%. Material: PBMCs. Source of these receptors: a woman in her 50s in good health and CMV-seropositive.

V usage is TRBV27 and J usage is TRBJ1-1; maybe TRBD1 (6 bases). This CDR3 spans 17 amino acids. Germline V gene data show CDR1 as MNHEY and CDR2 as SMNVEV (reference sequence). V was trimmed by 2 bases and J by 0 bases, leaving 16 bases between them. The CDR3 loop is CASSLNKGVGMNTEAFF. In DNA form, the CDR3 reads TGTGCCAGCAGTTTAAATAAGGGGGTCGGGATGAACACTGAAGCTTTCTTT.

This clone was detected only once. The chain employs TRBV5-1 and TRBJ2-2, with a tentative D call TRBD1 (5 bases). The length of the CDR3 is 15 residues. Germline CDR1 reads SGHRS; CDR2 reads YFSETQ. The V end was cut by 0 bases, the J end by 5 bases, with 11 bases between. The CDR3 DNA follows: TGCGCCAGCAGCTTGGGGGGCCCGGAAACCGGGGAGCTGTTTTTT. Its protein is CASSLGGPETGELFF. The whole variable domain, remainder taken from reference TRBV5-1 and TRBJ2-2, is KAGVTQTPRYLIKTRGQQVTLSCSPISGHRSVSWYQQTPGQGLQFLFEYFSETQRNKGNFPGRFSGRQFSNSRSEMNVSTLELGDSALYLCASSLGGPETGELFFGEGSRLTVL.

The V gene is TRBV5-4, the J gene TRBJ2-5, with 10 bases aligning to TRBD1. V lost 3 bases to trimming and J lost 4 bases; unmatched junction nucleotides: 3. CDR1 is SGHNT and CDR2 is YYREEE in the germline V gene (reference sequence). CDR3 length equals 14 residues. CDR3 residues: CASSSRTGGETQYF. CDR3 DNA sequence: TGTGCCAGCAGCTCTCGGACAGGGGGAGAGACCCAGTACTTC.

The gene calls are TRBV19 and TRBJ1-5; 9 bases line up with TRBD1. The CDR3 runs to 15 residues. The V and J ends lost 6 bases and 7 bases, in that order; junction bases with no gene match: 10. Germline-derived CDR1 and CDR2 are LNHDA and SQIVND (reference sequence). The CDR3 protein is CASRPEQGAGQPQHF. In nucleotides, the CDR3 is TGTGCCAGTAGACCTGAACAGGGGGCAGGCCAGCCCCAGCATTTT.

Comments on this clone: Because the CDR3's place on the DNA is in doubt, the DNA is left out and the CDR3 is given as listed by TCRdb. The chain couples TRBV4-3 to TRBJ1-1; the D segment call TRBD1 is taken from the table without a DNA check. Germline V gene sequence: CDR1 LGHNA, CDR2 YSLEER. A total of 14 residues make up the CDR3, ends included. CDR3 region: CASSQDSGQGKAFF.

This clone was counted a single time. The rearrangement joins TRBV7-2 to TRBJ2-1; 10 nucleotides match TRBD2. The CDR3 extends over 16 amino acids. The J segment lost 0 bases and the V segment lost 1 base, leaving 0 bases of the junction unmatched. The germline V gene encodes CDR1 SGHTA and CDR2 FQGNSA. CDR3 protein: CASSLGTSGSYNEQFF. In nucleotides, the CDR3 is TGTGCCAGCAGCTTAGGGACTAGCGGCTCCTACAATGAGCAGTTCTTC.

This sequence joins TRBV6-5 and TRBJ1-4, with 7 bases identical to TRBD1. CDR1 MNHEY and CDR2 SVGAGI come from the germline V gene. CDR3 length equals 14 residues. V trimming: 6 bases; J trimming: 8 bases; junction bases outside the gene matches: 9. The CDR3 protein is CASSQGQFNEKLFF. In DNA, the CDR3 is TGTGCCAGCAGCCAGGGACAGTTTAACGAAAAACTGTTTTTT.

This chain uses TRBV5-1 with TRBJ2-4; 8 bases map to TRBD1. V shed 4 bases and J 3 bases; nucleotides not matched to a gene: 3. CDR3 length equals 14 residues. Looked up from germline, CDR1 is SGHRS and CDR2 is YFSETQ. The CDR3 is CASSTTGGKNIQYF. The DNA of the CDR3 is TGCGCCAGCAGCACAACAGGGGGCAAAAACATTCAGTACTTC.

V usage is TRBV5-6 and J usage is TRBJ1-2, with D uncertain. Between the trimmed V and J ends, which lost 3 bases and 6 bases, there was a span of 9 bases. This CDR3 region has 12 residues. Germline assignment: CDR1 SGHDT and CDR2 YYEEEE. CDR3 nucleotide sequence: TGTGCCAGCAGCTCCGTGACACATGGCTACACCTTC. It codes for CASSSVTHGYTF.

This chain joins TRBV28 and TRBJ2-3, with 9 positions matching TRBD1. The CDR3 spans 16 residues. The V and J ends lost 2 bases and 4 bases, in that order; junction bases with no gene match: 7. The germline V gene encodes CDR1 MDHEN and CDR2 SYDVKM. The CDR3 loop reads CASSLRQGGWSDTQYF. In DNA form, the CDR3 reads TGTGCCAGCAGTTTAAGACAGGGGGGATGGTCAGATACGCAGTATTTT. Full variable domain (remainder filled in from reference TRBV28 and TRBJ2-3): DVKVTQSSRYLVKRTGEKVFLECVQDMDHENMFWYRQDPGLGLRLIYFSYDVKMKEKGDIPEGYSVSREKKERFSLILESASTNQTSMYLCASSLRQGGWSDTQYFGPGTRLTVL.

The J gene is TRBJ2-1, the V gene TRBV10-2; weak D call: TRBD2 (6 bases). V lost 3 bases and J lost 0, with 12 bases in between. The CDR3 contains 16 residues. CDR1 and CDR2 from the germline V gene are WSHSY and SAAADI. CDR3 sequence: CASSDYLADSYNEQFF. The CDR3 bases are TGCGCCAGCAGTGACTACTTAGCGGACTCCTACAATGAGCAGTTCTTC.

A note on this clone: One end of the junction fails to match germline, which may point to a read error. The chain is built from TRBV30 and TRBJ1-1, with D unclear. This CDR3 has 10 amino acids. Germline loops: CDR1 GTSNPN, CDR2 SVGIG (reference sequence). CDR3 in DNA: TGTGCCTGGAGTGCCCCCCCTACCCATTTT. It codes for CAWSAPPTHF.

The rearrangement links TRBV4-3 to TRBJ2-3; D call uncertain. Trimming stripped 2 bases from V and 4 bases from J, with 7 bases between. The length of the CDR3 is 13 residues. CDR1 LGHNA and CDR2 YSLEER come from the germline V gene. CDR3 nucleotides: TGCGCCAGCAGCCAAAGCCCCCCAGATACGCAGTATTTT. It encodes CASSQSPPDTQYF.

The chain couples TRBV7-9 to TRBJ1-1, with TRBD1 as a possible D gene (5 bases). The CDR3 length is 13 residues. V was cut by 6 bases and J by 3 bases, with 11 bases left in between. Germline CDR1 is SEHNR and CDR2 is FQNEAQ (reference sequence). Written as DNA, the CDR3 is TGTGCCAGCAGTTTCATACAGGACACTGAAGCTTTCTTT. This sequence encodes CASSFIQDTEAFF.

This clone was seen only a few times. The chain links TRBV30 to TRBJ2-7; TRBD2 matches at 8 bases. The CDR3 has 19 residues. CDR1 and CDR2 (germline): GTSNPN, SVGIG (reference sequence). The trim removed 3 bases at V and 2 bases at J, leaving 21 bases unmatched. The CDR3, as DNA: TGTGCCTGGAGCCCCTTGCCCACTCTCAGCGGGAGAAGCCCCTACGAGCAGTACTTC. Amino acid sequence: CAWSPLPTLSGRSPYEQYF.

The chain uses TRBV5-6 and TRBJ2-1, with TRBD1 identical over 7 bases. Trimming cost V 4 bases and J 4 bases; bases outside gene matches: 2. Germline V gives CDR1 SGHDT, CDR2 YYEEEE. This CDR3 comprises 13 residues. The CDR3 reads CASSPQGYNEQFF. CDR3 DNA: TGTGCCAGCAGCCCACAGGGGTACAATGAGCAGTTCTTC.

CDR3 region: CASSQPGGGHGNQQYF. DNA of the CDR3: TGTGCCAGCTCACAACCCGGTGGGGGCCATGGCAATCAGCAGTACTTC. This chain joins TRBV18 and TRBJ2-7; tentatively, D is TRBD1 (6 bases). The length of the CDR3 is 16 residues. Trimming took off 4 bases at V and 8 bases at J, with 24 bases between the two ends. Germline CDR1 and CDR2: KGHSH and LQKENI. The complete variable domain, with remaining parts taken from reference TRBV18 and TRBJ2-7, reads NAGVMQNPRHLVRRRGQEARLRCSPMKGHSHVYWYRQLPEEGLKFMVYLQKENIIDESGMPKERFSAEFPKEGPSILRIQQVVRGDSAAYFCASSQPGGGHGNQQYFGPGTRLTVT.

The chain employs TRBV4-2 and TRBJ1-2, with D uncertain. V was shortened by 0 bases and J by 8 bases, with 7 bases between the two germline ends. The CDR3 length is 12 residues. Germline CDR1 and CDR2: LGHNA and YNFKEQ. The CDR3 coding sequence is TGTGCCAGCAGCCAAGATGGAGAGGGCTACACCTTC. Translated: CASSQDGEGYTF.

The chain employs TRBV2 and TRBJ1-2; D is uncertain. The V end lost 6 bases, the J end lost 5 bases, and 13 bases lay between the germline ends. The CDR3 extends over 13 amino acids. Germline CDR1 reads SNHLY; CDR2 reads FYNNEI. The CDR3: CASSPATQYGYTF. The CDR3 DNA reads TGTGCCAGCAGCCCCGCGACACAGTATGGCTACACCTTC.

The chain uses TRBV5-1 and TRBJ2-3; 7 bases agree with TRBD2. The germline V gene has CDR1 SGHRS and CDR2 YFSETQ. V dropped 0 bases and J dropped 3; count of bases not matched to a gene: 10. The CDR3 loop spans 17 amino acids. The CDR3 sequence is CASSLGGGFLDTDTQYF. CDR3 nucleotides: TGCGCCAGCAGCTTGGGCGGGGGATTTTTAGATACAGATACGCAGTATTTT.

V usage is TRBV7-2 and J usage is TRBJ1-3, with 11 nucleotides matching TRBD1. Trimming at V came to 3 bases and at J to 3 bases, leaving 7 bases not matched to a gene. Looked up from germline, CDR1 is SGHTA and CDR2 is FQGNSA. This CDR3 region has 17 residues. CDR3 DNA sequence: TGTGCCAGCAGCTTCACCGGGACAGGGGGGGGTGGAAACACCATATATTTT. Its protein product is CASSFTGTGGGGNTIYF. Combining the CDR3 with reference TRBV7-2 and TRBJ1-3 gives the whole variable domain GAGVSQSPSNKVTEKGKDVELRCDPISGHTALYWYRQSLGQGLEFLIYFQGNSAPDKSGLPSDRFSAERTGGSVSTLTIQRTQQEDSAVYLCASSFTGTGGGGNTIYFGEGSWLTVV.

This clone was recorded only once. The chain joins TRBV10-3 to TRBJ2-1; 8 bases are shared with TRBD2. The germline CDR1 and CDR2 sequences are ENHRY and SYGVKD. V trimming: 3 bases; J trimming: 13 bases; junction bases outside the gene matches: 14. The length of the CDR3 is 15 residues. As DNA, the CDR3 is TGTGCCATCAGTGAAGGAACGGGGGGGCTACAGGGCCAGTTCTTC. This sequence encodes CAISEGTGGLQGQFF.

The V call is TRBV7-9, the J call TRBJ1-4; 7 bases are a match to TRBD1. This CDR3 has 15 residues. Germline lookup yields CDR1 SEHNR and CDR2 FQNEAQ (reference sequence). V gave up 4 bases and J gave up 6 bases; unmatched junction bases: 8. The chain's CDR3 is CASSSVPGQYEKLFF. As DNA, the CDR3 is TGTGCCAGCAGCTCTGTACCGGGACAGTATGAAAAACTGTTTTTT.

The J gene is TRBJ1-5, the V gene TRBV29-1, with D tentatively TRBD1 (5 bases). Looked up from germline, CDR1 is SQVTM and CDR2 is ANQGSEA. The CDR3 contains 14 residues. V lost 6 bases and J lost 3, with 15 bases in between. The CDR3 reads CSVTFGGNNQPQHF. The CDR3 DNA reads as TGCAGCGTGACCTTTGGGGGGAACAATCAGCCCCAGCATTTT.

The CDR3 sequence: CASSSPGLAGYNEQFF. The CDR3, as DNA: TGTGCCAGCAGCTCCCCCGGACTAGCGGGGTACAATGAGCAGTTCTTC. V usage is TRBV5-6 and J usage is TRBJ2-1; 12 nucleotides line up with TRBD2. This CDR3 is built from 16 residues. The V gene's germline CDR1 is SGHDT and CDR2 YYEEEE. With V trimmed by 3 bases and J by 4 bases, 5 bases remained unmatched.

The gene calls are TRBV5-1 and TRBJ2-5, with 9 bases that match TRBD1. With 4 bases clipped from V and 5 bases from J, the junction kept 3 bases outside the gene matches. CDR1 SGHRS and CDR2 YFSETQ come from the germline V gene. This CDR3 has 13 amino acids. The CDR3 coding sequence is TGCGCCAGCAGCACAGGGGGCCGGGAGACCCAGTACTTC. Its protein product is CASSTGGRETQYF.

The chain joins TRBV9 to TRBJ2-2; TRBD2 matches at 7 bases. This CDR3 is built from 16 residues. V shed 4 bases and J 3 bases; nucleotides not matched to a gene: 9. CDR1 and CDR2 (germline): SGDLS, YYNGEE. CDR3 in amino acids: CASSQSGRAHTGELFF. Written as DNA, the CDR3 is TGTGCCAGCAGCCAGTCTGGGAGGGCCCACACCGGGGAGCTGTTTTTT.

The chain joins TRBV15 to TRBJ1-5, with 7 bases matching TRBD1. The V gene end was trimmed by 2 bases and the J gene end by 4 bases; junction bases not matched to a gene: 5. The length of the CDR3 is 15 residues. CDR1 LNHNV and CDR2 YYDKDF come from the germline V gene (reference sequence). The CDR3 region has the DNA TGTGCCACCAGCAGACCCGGACAGGCAAATCAGCCCCAGCATTTT. The encoded protein is CATSRPGQANQPQHF.

The V call is TRBV11-3, the J call TRBJ2-2; 12 bases line up with TRBD2. With 3 bases clipped from V and 5 bases from J, the junction kept 4 bases outside the gene matches. Germline CDR1 is SGHNT and CDR2 is YENEEA. The CDR3 spans 16 residues. In DNA, the CDR3 is TGTGCCAGCAGCTTCTCGACTAGCGGGGGTACCGGGGAGCTGTTTTTT. Translating it yields CASSFSTSGGTGELFF.